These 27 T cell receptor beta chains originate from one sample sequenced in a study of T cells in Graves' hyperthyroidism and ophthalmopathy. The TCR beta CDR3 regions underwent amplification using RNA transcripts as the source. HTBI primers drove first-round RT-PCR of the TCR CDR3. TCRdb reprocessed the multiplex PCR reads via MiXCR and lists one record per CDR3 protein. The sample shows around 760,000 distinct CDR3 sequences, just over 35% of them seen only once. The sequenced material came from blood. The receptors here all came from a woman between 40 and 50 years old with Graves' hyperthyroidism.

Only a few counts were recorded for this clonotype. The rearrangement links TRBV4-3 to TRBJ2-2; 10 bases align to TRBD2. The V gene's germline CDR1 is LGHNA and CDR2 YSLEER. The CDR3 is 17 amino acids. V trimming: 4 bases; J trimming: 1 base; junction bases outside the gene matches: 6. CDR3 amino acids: CASSRARTSGNTGELFF. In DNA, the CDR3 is TGCGCCAGCAGCCGAGCTAGGACTAGCGGGAACACCGGGGAGCTGTTTTTT.

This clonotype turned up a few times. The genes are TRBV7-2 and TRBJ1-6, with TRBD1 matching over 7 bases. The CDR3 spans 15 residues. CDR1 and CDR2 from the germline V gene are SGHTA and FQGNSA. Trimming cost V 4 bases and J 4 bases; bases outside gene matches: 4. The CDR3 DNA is TGTGCCAGCAGCTACCGGGGACAGTATAATTCACCCCTCCACTTT. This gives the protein CASSYRGQYNSPLHF.

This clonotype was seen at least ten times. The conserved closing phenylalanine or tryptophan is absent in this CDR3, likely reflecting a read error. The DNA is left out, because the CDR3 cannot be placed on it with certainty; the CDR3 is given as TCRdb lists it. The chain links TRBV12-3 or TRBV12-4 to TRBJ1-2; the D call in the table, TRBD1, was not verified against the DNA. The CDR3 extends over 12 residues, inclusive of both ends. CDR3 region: CASSVSPRVLFL.

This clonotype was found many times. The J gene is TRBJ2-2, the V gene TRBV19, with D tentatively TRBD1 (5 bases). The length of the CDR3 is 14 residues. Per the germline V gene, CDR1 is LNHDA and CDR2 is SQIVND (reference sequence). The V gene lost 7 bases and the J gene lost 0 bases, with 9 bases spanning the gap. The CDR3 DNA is TGTGCCAGTATGACAGTATCGAACACCGGGGAGCTGTTTTTT. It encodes CASMTVSNTGELFF.

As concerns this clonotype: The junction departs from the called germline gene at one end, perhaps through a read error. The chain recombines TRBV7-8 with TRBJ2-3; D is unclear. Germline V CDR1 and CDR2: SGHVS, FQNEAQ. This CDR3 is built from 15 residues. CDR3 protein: CTSSLGQPSTDTQYF. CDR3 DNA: TGTACCAGCAGCTTAGGTCAACCTAGCACAGATACGCAGTATTTT. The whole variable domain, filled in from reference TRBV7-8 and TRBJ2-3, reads GAGVSQSPRYKVAKRGQDVALRCDPISGHVSLFWYQQALGQGPEFLTYFQNEAQLDKSGLPSDRFFAERPEGSVSTLKIQRTQQEDSAVYLCTSSLGQPSTDTQYFGPGTRLTVL.

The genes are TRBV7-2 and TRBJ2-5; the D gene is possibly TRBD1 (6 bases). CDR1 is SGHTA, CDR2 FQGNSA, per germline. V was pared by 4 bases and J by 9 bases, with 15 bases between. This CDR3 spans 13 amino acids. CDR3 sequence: CASSSQGWQPQYF. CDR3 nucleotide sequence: TGTGCCAGCAGCTCCCAGGGGTGGCAGCCCCAGTACTTC.

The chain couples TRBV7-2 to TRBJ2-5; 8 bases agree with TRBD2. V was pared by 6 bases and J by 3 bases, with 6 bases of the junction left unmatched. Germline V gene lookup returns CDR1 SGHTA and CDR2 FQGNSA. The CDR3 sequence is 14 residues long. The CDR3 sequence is CASSNTGLEETQYF. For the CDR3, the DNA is TGTGCCAGCAGTAATACGGGACTAGAAGAGACCCAGTACTTC.

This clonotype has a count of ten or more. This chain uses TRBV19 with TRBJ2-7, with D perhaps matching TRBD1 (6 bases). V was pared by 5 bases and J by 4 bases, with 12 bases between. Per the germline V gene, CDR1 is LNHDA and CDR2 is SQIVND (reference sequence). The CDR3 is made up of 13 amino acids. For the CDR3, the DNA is TGTGCCAGTAGTGGGGGCAGTCGTTACGAGCAGTACTTC. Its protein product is CASSGGSRYEQYF.

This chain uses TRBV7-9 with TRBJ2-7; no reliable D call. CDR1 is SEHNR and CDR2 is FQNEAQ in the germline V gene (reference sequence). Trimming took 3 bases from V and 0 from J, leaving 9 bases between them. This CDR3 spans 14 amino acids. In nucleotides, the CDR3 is TGTGCCAGCAGCTTTGACCTAAACTCCTACGAGCAGTACTTC. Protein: CASSFDLNSYEQYF.

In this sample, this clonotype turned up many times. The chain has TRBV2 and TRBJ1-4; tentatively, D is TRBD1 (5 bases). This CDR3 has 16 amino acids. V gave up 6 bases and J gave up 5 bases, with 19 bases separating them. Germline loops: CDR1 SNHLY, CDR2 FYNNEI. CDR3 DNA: TGTGCCAGCAGCCCCCAGTTGGGACCGACAAATGAAAAACTGTTTTTT. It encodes CASSPQLGPTNEKLFF.

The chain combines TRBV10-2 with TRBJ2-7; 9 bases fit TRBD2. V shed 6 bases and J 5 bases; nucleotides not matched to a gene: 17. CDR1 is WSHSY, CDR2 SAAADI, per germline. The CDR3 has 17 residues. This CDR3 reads CASSSRSSLGTSNEQYF. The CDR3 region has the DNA TGCGCCAGCAGCAGTAGATCTAGCTTGGGGACTAGCAACGAGCAGTACTTC.

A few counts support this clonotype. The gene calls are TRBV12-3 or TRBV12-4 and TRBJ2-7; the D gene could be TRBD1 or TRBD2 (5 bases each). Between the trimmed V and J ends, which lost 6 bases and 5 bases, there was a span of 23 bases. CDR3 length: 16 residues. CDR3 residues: CASSPGSLTLGDEQYF. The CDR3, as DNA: TGTGCCAGCAGCCCAGGGAGCCTAACGCTAGGAGACGAGCAGTACTTC.

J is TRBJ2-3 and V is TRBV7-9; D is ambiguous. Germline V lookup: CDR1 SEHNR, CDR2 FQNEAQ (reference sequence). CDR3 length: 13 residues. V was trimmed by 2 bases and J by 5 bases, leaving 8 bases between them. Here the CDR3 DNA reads TGTGCCAGCAGCTTAATTTTGGAAGATACGCAGTATTTT. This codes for CASSLILEDTQYF.

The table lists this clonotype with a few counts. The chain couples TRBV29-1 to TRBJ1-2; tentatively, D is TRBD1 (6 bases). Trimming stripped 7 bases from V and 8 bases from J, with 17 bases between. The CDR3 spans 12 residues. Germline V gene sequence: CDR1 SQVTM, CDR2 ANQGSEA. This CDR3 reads CSATGIGGGYTF. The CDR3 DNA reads TGCAGCGCTACAGGGATTGGGGGGGGCTACACCTTC. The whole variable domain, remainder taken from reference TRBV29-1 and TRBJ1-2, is SAVISQKPSRDICQRGTSLTIQCQVDSQVTMMFWYRQQPGQSLTLIATANQGSEATYESGFVIDKFPISRPNLTFSTLTVSNMSPEDSSIYLCSATGIGGGYTFGSGTRLTVV.

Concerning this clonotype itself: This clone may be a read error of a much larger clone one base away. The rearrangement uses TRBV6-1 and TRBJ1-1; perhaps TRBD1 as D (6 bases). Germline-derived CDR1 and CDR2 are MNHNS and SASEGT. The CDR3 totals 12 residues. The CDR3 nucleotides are TGTGCCATCAGTACACAGGGCACTGAAGCTTTCTTT. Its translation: CAISTQGTEAFF.

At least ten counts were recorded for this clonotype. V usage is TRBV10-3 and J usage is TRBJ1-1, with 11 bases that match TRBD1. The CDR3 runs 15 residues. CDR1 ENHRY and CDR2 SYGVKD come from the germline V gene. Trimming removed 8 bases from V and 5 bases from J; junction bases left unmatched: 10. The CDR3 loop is CAIQSIGTGGTEAFF. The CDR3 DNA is TGTGCCATCCAATCTATAGGGACAGGGGGTACTGAAGCTTTCTTT.

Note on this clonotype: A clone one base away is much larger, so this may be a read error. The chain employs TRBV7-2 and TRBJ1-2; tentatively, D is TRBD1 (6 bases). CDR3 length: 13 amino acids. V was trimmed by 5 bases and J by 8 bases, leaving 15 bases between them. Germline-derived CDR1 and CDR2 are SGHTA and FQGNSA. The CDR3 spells CASSPGTSQGYTF. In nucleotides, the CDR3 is TGTGCCAGCAGCCCCGGGACAAGTCAAGGCTACACCTTC.

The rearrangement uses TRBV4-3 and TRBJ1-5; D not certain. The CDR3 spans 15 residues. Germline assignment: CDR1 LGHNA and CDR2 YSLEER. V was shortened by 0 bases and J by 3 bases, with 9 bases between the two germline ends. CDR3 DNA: TGCGCCAGCAGCCAAGATCCGAGGATCAATCAGCCCCAGCATTTT. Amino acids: CASSQDPRINQPQHF.

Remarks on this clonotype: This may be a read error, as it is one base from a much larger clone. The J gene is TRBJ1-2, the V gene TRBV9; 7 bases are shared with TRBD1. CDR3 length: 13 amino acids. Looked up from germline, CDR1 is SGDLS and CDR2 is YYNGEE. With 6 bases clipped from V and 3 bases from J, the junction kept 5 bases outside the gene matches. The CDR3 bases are TGTGCCAGCACGGGGGACAGAGACTATGGCTACACCTTC. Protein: CASTGDRDYGYTF.

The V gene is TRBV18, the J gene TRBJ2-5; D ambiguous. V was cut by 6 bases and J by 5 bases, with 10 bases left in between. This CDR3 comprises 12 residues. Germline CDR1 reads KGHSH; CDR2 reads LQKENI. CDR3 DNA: TGTGCCAGCTCCGACACTCAGGAGACCCAGTACTTC. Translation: CASSDTQETQYF.

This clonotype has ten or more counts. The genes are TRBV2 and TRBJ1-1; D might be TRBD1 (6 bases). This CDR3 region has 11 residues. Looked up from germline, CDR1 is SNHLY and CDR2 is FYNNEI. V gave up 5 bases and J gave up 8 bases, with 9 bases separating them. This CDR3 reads CASSIDREAFF. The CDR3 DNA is TGTGCCAGCAGTATTGACAGGGAAGCTTTCTTT. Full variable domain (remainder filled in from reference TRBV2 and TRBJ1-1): EPEVTQTPSHQVTQMGQEVILRCVPISNHLYFYWYRQILGQKVEFLVSFYNNEISEKSEIFDDQFSVERPDGSNFTLKIRSTKLEDSAMYFCASSIDREAFFGQGTRLTVV.

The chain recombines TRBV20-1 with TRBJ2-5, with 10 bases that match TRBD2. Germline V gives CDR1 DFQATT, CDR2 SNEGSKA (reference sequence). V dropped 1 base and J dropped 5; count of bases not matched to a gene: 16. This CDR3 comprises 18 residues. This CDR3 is CSARGRLLAGALTETQYF. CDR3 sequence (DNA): TGCAGTGCTAGAGGCCGTCTCCTAGCGGGAGCGCTTACGGAGACCCAGTACTTC.

This CDR3 reads CASSLSASGSVYEQYF. CDR3 sequence (DNA): TGTGCCAGCAGCTTATCGGCTAGCGGGTCGGTATACGAGCAGTACTTC. V and J are TRBV11-2 and TRBJ2-7, with TRBD2 identical over 8 bases. CDR3 length: 16 residues. V shed 2 bases, J shed 4 bases, and the junction held 10 bases outside the gene matches. In germline, CDR1 is SGHAT, CDR2 FQNNGV.

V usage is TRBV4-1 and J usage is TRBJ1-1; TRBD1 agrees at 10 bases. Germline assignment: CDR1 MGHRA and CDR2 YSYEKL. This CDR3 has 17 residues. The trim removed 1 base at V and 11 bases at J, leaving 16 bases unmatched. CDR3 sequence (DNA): TGCGCCAGCAGCCAAGGACAGGGGGCTTTTACGAAGTCCGGGGCTTTCTTT. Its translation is CASSQGQGAFTKSGAFF.

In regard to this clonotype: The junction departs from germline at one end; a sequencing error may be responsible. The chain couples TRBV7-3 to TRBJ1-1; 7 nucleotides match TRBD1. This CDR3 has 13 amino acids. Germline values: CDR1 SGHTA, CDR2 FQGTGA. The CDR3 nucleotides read TGTGCCAGCAGCTCCGACAGGGTTGGTGAAGCCTTCTTT. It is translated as CASSSDRVGEAFF.

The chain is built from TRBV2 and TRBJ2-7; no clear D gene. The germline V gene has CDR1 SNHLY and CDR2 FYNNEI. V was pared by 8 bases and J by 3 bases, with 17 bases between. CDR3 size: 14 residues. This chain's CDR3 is CASSPSLAGYEQYF. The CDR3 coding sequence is TGTGCCAGCTCACCGAGTCTGGCAGGCTACGAGCAGTACTTC. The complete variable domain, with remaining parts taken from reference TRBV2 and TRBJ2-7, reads EPEVTQTPSHQVTQMGQEVILRCVPISNHLYFYWYRQILGQKVEFLVSFYNNEISEKSEIFDDQFSVERPDGSNFTLKIRSTKLEDSAMYFCASSPSLAGYEQYFGPGTRLTVT.

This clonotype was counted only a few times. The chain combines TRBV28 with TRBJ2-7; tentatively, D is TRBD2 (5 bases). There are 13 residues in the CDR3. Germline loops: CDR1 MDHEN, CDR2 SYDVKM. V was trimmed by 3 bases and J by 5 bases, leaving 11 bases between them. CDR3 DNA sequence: TGTGCCAGCAGTTTTGGAGGTCAGAACGAGCAGTACTTC. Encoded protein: CASSFGGQNEQYF.